The 27 T cell receptor beta chains below come from one sample, sequenced in a study of CD8+ T cells in alopecia areata. cDNA reverse transcribed from extracted RNA served as the sequencing template. Libraries were prepared by immunoSEQ multiplex PCR; TCRdb keeps only in-frame clonotypes and omits some of them. This table has about 120,000 clones, about 61% appearing once. The source material was CD4+ T cells sorted from blood. Receptors were obtained from a human donor in good health.

The chain carries TRBV6-5 and TRBJ1-1; D remains ambiguous. The CDR3 length is 14 residues. V dropped 4 bases and J dropped 1 base, with 10 bases sitting between them. Germline V CDR1 and CDR2: MNHEY, SVGAGI. As DNA, the CDR3 is TGTGCCAGCAGTTTAGGGTTTGCGAACACTGAAGCTTTCTTT. Translation gives CASSLGFANTEAFF.

The chain combines TRBV29-1 with TRBJ2-7; 7 positions agree with TRBD1. Germline loops: CDR1 SQVTM, CDR2 ANQGSEA. CDR3 length equals 13 residues. Trimming at V came to 4 bases and at J to 1 base, leaving 4 bases not matched to a gene. The CDR3 loop reads CSVAWDRSYEQYF. CDR3 DNA sequence: TGCAGCGTTGCCTGGGACAGATCCTACGAGCAGTACTTC.

The chain has TRBV7-2 and TRBJ2-5, with no clear D. Germline CDR1 reads SGHTA; CDR2 reads FQGNSA. CDR3 length: 14 residues. Trimming left V 5 bases short and J 0 bases short, with 10 bases between. Here the CDR3 DNA reads TGTGCCAGCAGCCCCCCCCGGTACCAAGAGACCCAGTACTTC. Its translation is CASSPPRYQETQYF.

In its sample, this clone was seen many times. Other DNA sequences in this specimen translate into the identical CDR3. The chain uses TRBV6-6 and TRBJ2-7; D might be TRBD2 (5 bases). Trimming pared 6 bases from V and 0 bases from J, leaving 9 bases between. Germline-derived CDR1 and CDR2 are MNHNY and SVGAGI (reference sequence). The CDR3 is 13 residues long. CDR3 nucleotides: TGTGCCAGCAGGCACCGGGACTCCTACGAGCAGTACTTC. It yields the protein CASRHRDSYEQYF.

J is TRBJ1-2 and V is TRBV25-1, with TRBD1 as a possible D gene (6 bases). From germline, CDR1 is MGHDK and CDR2 SYGVNS. The V end was cut by 3 bases, the J end by 7 bases, with 15 bases between. The CDR3 length is 14 residues. This CDR3 is CASSEAGGARGYTF. The CDR3 nucleotides read TGTGCCAGCAGTGAGGCCGGGGGGGCTCGTGGCTACACCTTC.

The J gene is TRBJ2-7, the V gene TRBV29-1; D ambiguous. The CDR3 extends over 11 amino acids. V gave up 6 bases and J gave up 5 bases, with 11 bases separating them. CDR1 is SQVTM and CDR2 is ANQGSEA in the germline V gene. This chain's CDR3 is CSVEYWDEQYF. CDR3 DNA: TGCAGCGTAGAATACTGGGACGAGCAGTACTTC.

The sample holds one count of this clone. V usage is TRBV29-1 and J usage is TRBJ1-1; tentatively, D is TRBD1 (5 bases). The germline CDR1 and CDR2 sequences are SQVTM and ANQGSEA. V lost 5 bases, J lost 1 base, and 11 bases lay in between. This CDR3 has 13 residues. The chain's CDR3 is CSVKGVRNTEAFF. The CDR3 DNA follows: TGCAGCGTTAAAGGGGTAAGGAACACTGAAGCTTTCTTT.

This clone was counted between two and nine times. CDR3 DNA sequence: TGCGCCAGCACCCCTTCCAATGAGCAGTTCTTC. Protein sequence: CASTPSNEQFF. The rearrangement uses TRBV10-2 and TRBJ2-1; no firm D call. The germline V gene encodes CDR1 WSHSY and CDR2 SAAADI. This CDR3 has 11 residues. V dropped 7 bases and J dropped 6 bases, with 7 bases sitting between them.

The chain is built from TRBV30 and TRBJ2-1, with D unresolved. The CDR3 totals 11 residues. The germline gives CDR1 GTSNPN, CDR2 SVGIG (reference sequence). Trimming stripped 0 bases from V and 7 bases from J, with 4 bases between. The CDR3 DNA follows: TGTGCCTGGAGTGTGTCTAATGAGCAGTTCTTC. It codes for CAWSVSNEQFF.

V and J are TRBV4-2 and TRBJ1-1; TRBD1 agrees at 9 bases. This CDR3 has 15 amino acids. Germline V gives CDR1 LGHNA, CDR2 YNFKEQ. The V gene end was trimmed by 0 bases and the J gene end by 5 bases; junction bases not matched to a gene: 4. CDR3 sequence reads: CASSQEQGAFTEAFF. The CDR3 bases are TGTGCCAGCAGCCAAGAACAGGGGGCATTTACTGAAGCTTTCTTT.

This clone was detected a few times. The chain recombines TRBV29-1 with TRBJ2-3; D call uncertain. The CDR3 has 13 residues. V gave up 7 bases and J gave up 4 bases, with 15 bases separating them. Per germline, CDR1 SQVTM and CDR2 ANQGSEA. The CDR3 region has the DNA TGCAGCGGTTGCGGATACCCTGCAGATACGCAGTATTTT. This codes for CSGCGYPADTQYF.

This clone showed up just once. The chain combines TRBV28 with TRBJ2-7, with 7 bases identical to TRBD1. The CDR3 spans 11 residues. With V trimmed by 8 bases and J by 2 bases, 0 bases remained unmatched. Germline loops: CDR1 MDHEN, CDR2 SYDVKM. CDR3 coding DNA: TGTGCCAGCGGGACAGCCTACGAGCAGTACTTC. Its translation is CASGTAYEQYF.

The chain couples TRBV2 to TRBJ1-4, with 7 bases aligning to TRBD1. CDR1 and CDR2 from the germline V gene are SNHLY and FYNNEI. This CDR3 contains 14 residues. The trim removed 8 bases at V and 8 bases at J, leaving 11 bases unmatched. This chain's CDR3 is CASRTGTVQEKLFF. The CDR3 region has the DNA TGTGCCAGCCGTACCGGGACAGTCCAGGAAAAACTGTTTTTT.

The chain joins TRBV18 to TRBJ2-5; D is undetermined. Germline V CDR1 and CDR2: KGHSH, LQKENI. The V end was cut by 6 bases, the J end by 0 bases, with 11 bases between. The CDR3 totals 14 residues. The CDR3 DNA reads as TGTGCCAGCTCCGCCCACCGGAACCAAGAGACCCAGTACTTC. Translation: CASSAHRNQETQYF.

J is TRBJ1-5 and V is TRBV4-1; TRBD1 might be the D (6 bases). V was clipped by 0 bases and J by 11 bases, with 11 bases between them. This CDR3 has 13 amino acids. Germline CDR1 reads MGHRA; CDR2 reads YSYEKL. The CDR3 region has the DNA TGCGCCAGCAGCCAAGAGCCGGACAGAACCCAGCATTTT. Amino acid sequence: CASSQEPDRTQHF.

This clone has a handful of counts. The chain couples TRBV5-1 to TRBJ1-1; perhaps TRBD1 as D (5 bases). This CDR3 is 13 amino acids long. Between the trimmed V and J ends, which lost 6 bases and 7 bases, there was a span of 16 bases. Germline CDR1 is SGHRS and CDR2 is YFSETQ. The CDR3 is CASTGPWGSEAFF. CDR3 DNA: TGCGCCAGCACCGGCCCCTGGGGCAGTGAAGCTTTCTTT.

This chain connects TRBV6-7 to TRBJ2-1; the D gene is possibly TRBD2 (6 bases). TRBV6-7 is sorted into the ORF group, with uncertain function. The CDR3 has 13 amino acids. V lost 7 bases and J lost 6, with 13 bases in between. The CDR3 sequence: CASMEGLGNEQFF. Here the CDR3 DNA reads TGTGCCAGCATGGAGGGGCTCGGCAATGAGCAGTTCTTC.

The chain uses TRBV29-1 and TRBJ2-7; the D gene is possibly TRBD2 (7 bases). Deletions cut 4 bases from V and 6 bases from J, with 13 bases between. CDR1 SQVTM and CDR2 ANQGSEA come from the germline V gene. This CDR3 region has 12 residues. The CDR3 region has the DNA TGCAGCGTTGGAGAGGGGGGGTCCGAGCAGTACTTC. As protein: CSVGEGGSEQYF.

This chain uses TRBV27 with TRBJ2-7; TRBD1 matches at 8 bases. The V gene's germline CDR1 is MNHEY and CDR2 SMNVEV (reference sequence). V lost 3 bases, J lost 4 bases, and 2 bases stayed unmatched. This CDR3 contains 13 residues. Here the CDR3 reads CASSFRQGYEQYF. The CDR3 DNA is TGTGCCAGCAGTTTTAGACAGGGGTACGAGCAGTACTTC.

This sequence joins TRBV2 and TRBJ2-1; 12 bases are a match to TRBD2. With 4 bases clipped from V and 15 bases from J, the junction kept 4 bases outside the gene matches. In germline, CDR1 is SNHLY, CDR2 FYNNEI. The CDR3 totals 12 residues. CDR3 nucleotide sequence: TGTGCCAGCAGTGCTAGCGGGGGGGCCCCGTTCTTC. Translated: CASSASGGAPFF.

The chain links TRBV4-1 to TRBJ2-1; TRBD1 might be the D (5 bases). V dropped 2 bases and J dropped 4 bases, with 12 bases sitting between them. This CDR3 is 15 amino acids long. Germline CDR1 and CDR2: MGHRA and YSYEKL. The CDR3 protein is CASSQSDSFYNEQFF. The CDR3, as DNA: TGCGCCAGCAGCCAAAGTGACAGCTTTTACAATGAGCAGTTCTTC.

CDR3 loop: CSAGQGGDRPQHF. DNA of the CDR3: TGCAGCGCCGGACAGGGTGGAGACCGGCCCCAGCATTTT. This chain joins TRBV29-1 and TRBJ1-5; 8 bases are shared with TRBD1. Germline V CDR1 and CDR2: SQVTM, ANQGSEA. The CDR3 totals 13 residues. V gave up 7 bases and J gave up 9 bases; unmatched junction bases: 11.

CDR3 loop: CASGLGSYSNTEAFF. The CDR3 nucleotides are TGTGCTAGTGGTTTGGGATCCTACTCCAACACTGAAGCTTTCTTT. The chain carries TRBV12-5 and TRBJ1-1; the D is unclear. Per the germline V gene, CDR1 is LGHNT and CDR2 is FRNRAP. This CDR3 contains 15 residues. Trimming took off 1 base at V and 2 bases at J, with 11 bases between the two ends.

V gene TRBV4-1 combines with J gene TRBJ1-5; weak D call: TRBD1 (5 bases). This CDR3 contains 15 residues. Per germline, CDR1 MGHRA and CDR2 YSYEKL. Trimming took 3 bases from V and 0 from J, leaving 9 bases between them. CDR3 sequence: CASSQGPNSNQPQHF. CDR3 in DNA: TGCGCCAGCAGCCAGGGGCCGAATAGCAATCAGCCCCAGCATTTT.

Regarding this clone: The conserved final phenylalanine or tryptophan is absent from the CDR3, which likely points to a read error. The limits of the CDR3 on the DNA are not certain, so only TCRdb's listed CDR3 is given. The chain carries TRBV11-1 and TRBJ2-7; the table gives TRBD2 as D, unverified against the DNA. The CDR3 is 10 residues long, counting both termini. Germline V gene sequence: CDR1 SGHAT, CDR2 FQDESV (reference sequence). Here the CDR3 reads CASSPPKRVG.

The rearrangement links TRBV7-9 to TRBJ1-6, with 7 nucleotides matching TRBD1. The CDR3 is 14 residues long. Germline V gives CDR1 SEHNR, CDR2 FQNEAQ (reference sequence). Trimming took 1 base from V and 7 from J; bases not matched to a gene: 1. Written as DNA, the CDR3 is TGTGCCAGCAGCTTAGTACAGGGGAATTCACCCCTCCACTTT. The encoded protein is CASSLVQGNSPLHF. Combining the CDR3 with reference TRBV7-9 and TRBJ1-6 gives the whole variable domain DTGVSQNPRHKITKRGQNVTFRCDPISEHNRLYWYRQTLGQGPEFLTYFQNEAQLEKSRLLSDRFSAERPKGSFSTLEIQRTEQGDSAMYLCASSLVQGNSPLHFGNGTRLTVT.

V is TRBV2 and J is TRBJ2-7; possibly TRBD1 for D (6 bases). There are 15 residues in the CDR3. Germline-derived CDR1 and CDR2 are SNHLY and FYNNEI. Trimming cost V 7 bases and J 7 bases, with 23 bases left between them. CDR3 sequence (DNA): TGTGCCAGCACGCTCACCCTAAGGACAGTGGGAGAGCAGTACTTC. Translating gives CASTLTLRTVGEQYF.